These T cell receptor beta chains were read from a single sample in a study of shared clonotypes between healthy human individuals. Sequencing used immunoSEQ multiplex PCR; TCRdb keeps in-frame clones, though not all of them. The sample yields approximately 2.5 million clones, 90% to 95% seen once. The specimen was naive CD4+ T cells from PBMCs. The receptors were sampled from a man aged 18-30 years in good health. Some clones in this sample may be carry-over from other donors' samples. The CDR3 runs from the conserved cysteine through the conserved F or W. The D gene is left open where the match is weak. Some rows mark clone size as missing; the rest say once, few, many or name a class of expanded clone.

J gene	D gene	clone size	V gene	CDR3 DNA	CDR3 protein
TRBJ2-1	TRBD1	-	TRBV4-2	TGTGCCAGCAGCCAAGATCGAACAGGGGTCAATGAGCAGTTCTTC	CASSQDRTGVNEQFF
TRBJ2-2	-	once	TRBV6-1	TGTGCCAGCAGTGAACTCCGTTCCGGGGAGCTGTTTTTT	CASSELRSGELFF
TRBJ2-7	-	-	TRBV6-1	TGTGCCAGCAGTCCCGGGGGAAGCTACACCTACGAGCAGTACTTC	CASSPGGSYTYEQYF
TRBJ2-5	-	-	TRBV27	TGTGCCAGCAGTCCATCAAAGGGACGGCGTCCCGAGACCCAGTACTTC	CASSPSKGRRPETQYF
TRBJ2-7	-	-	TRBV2	TGTGCCAGCACCCTCGGGCAGGGCTACGAGCAGTACTTC	CASTLGQGYEQYF
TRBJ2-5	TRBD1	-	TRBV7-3	TGTGCCAGCAGCTCCCAGGACAGGGCCCTTCAAGAGACCCAGTACTTC	CASSSQDRALQETQYF
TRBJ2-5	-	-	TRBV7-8	TGTGCCAGCAGCGTGGACCCCGAGGGGACCCAGTACTTC	CASSVDPEGTQYF
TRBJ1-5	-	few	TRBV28	TGTGCCAGCAGCCCAGGGACGAGCAATCAGCCCCAGCATTTT	CASSPGTSNQPQHF
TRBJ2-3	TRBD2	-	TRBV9	TGTGCCAGCAGCGTAGTCACTAGCGGGAGTTCAGATACGCAGTATTTT	CASSVVTSGSSDTQYF
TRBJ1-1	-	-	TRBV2	TGTGCCAGCAGTGTCGGCAGGGAGGGCACTGAAGCTTTCTTT	CASSVGREGTEAFF
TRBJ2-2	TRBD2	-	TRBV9	TGTGCCAGCAGCGTAGCTGGAGGGAGGGCGAACACCGGGGAGCTGTTTTTT	CASSVAGGRANTGELFF
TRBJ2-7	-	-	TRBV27	TGTGCCAGCAGTCACCAACAGGGCCGGTACGAGCAGTACTTC	CASSHQQGRYEQYF
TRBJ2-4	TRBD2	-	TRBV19	TGTGCCAGTAGCAGACTAGGGAGGGAAAACATTCAGTACTTC	CASSRLGRENIQYF
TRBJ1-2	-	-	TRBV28	TGTGCCAGCAGTTTAGGTCTAAGCTATGGCTACACCTTC	CASSLGLSYGYTF
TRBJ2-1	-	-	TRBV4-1	TGCGCCAGCAGCCGCTCCCCGGGGGTACCCTACAATGAGCAGTTCTTC	CASSRSPGVPYNEQFF
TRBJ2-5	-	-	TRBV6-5	TGTGCCAGCAGTTATTCTGTTGGACCCCAAGAGACCCAGTACTTC	CASSYSVGPQETQYF
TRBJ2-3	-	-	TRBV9	TGTGCCAGCAGCGTAGATCGGGATACGCAGTATTTT	CASSVDRDTQYF
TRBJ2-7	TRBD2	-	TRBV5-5	TGTGCCAGCAGCTTATTGAGCGGGAGCTCCTACGAGCAGTACTTC	CASSLLSGSSYEQYF
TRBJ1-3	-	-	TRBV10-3	-	CATFGAGQNTIYF
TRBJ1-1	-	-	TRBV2	TGTGCCAGCCCAACAGACAGAGGGTCCACTGAAGCTTTCTTT	CASPTDRGSTEAFF
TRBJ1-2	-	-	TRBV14	TGTGCCAGCAGCCACGTGCAGGGCTATGGCTACACCTTC	CASSHVQGYGYTF
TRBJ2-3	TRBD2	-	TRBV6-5	TGTGCCAGCAGTAAACCGCTAGCGGGAGTCGATACGCAGTATTTT	CASSKPLAGVDTQYF